The sequence of this T cell receptor (beta chain) was determined in a study of read filtering for tumor transcriptome and immune sequencing. Study-wide results and caveats: Dropping single-read clonotypes raised IR-seq and RNA-seq shared-clonotype correlation.

From germline, CDR1 is SQVTM and CDR2 ANQGSEA. The CDR3 has 15 residues. Molecular barcoded adaptors covering alpha/delta and beta/gamma chains were used on around 370 ng RNA. TCRdb itself ran the reads through MiXCR, one entry per CDR3 protein. There are tens of thousands of distinct CDR3 sequences in the sample; 20% to 25% occur only once, and roughly a sixth lies in the top ten. Every patient had bone marrow sampled while the disease was active. In the case of this clonotype: Its antigen is unidentified. A much larger clone sits a single nucleotide away, making a read error possible.

This chain connects TRBV29-1 to TRBJ2-3; D not certain. This clonotype was obtained from a donor at least 40 years old with multiple myeloma. Material: a population of CD138-negative cells sorted from bone marrow. The CDR3 region has the DNA TGCAGCGCTGAAGTAAGGTGGAAAAGCACAGATACGCAGTATTTT. Protein: CSAEVRWKSTDTQYF.